This TCR beta chain was observed in a study of lung T cells in sarcoidosis with Löfgren's syndrome. The germline CDR1 and CDR2 sequences are SQVTM and ANQGSEA. The CDR3 is 13 residues long. Of note for this clonotype: Its antigen is unknown. Since a much larger clone is just one base distant, this may be a read error.

The study's findings and limits: Löfgren's syndrome patients reportedly showed greatest TRAV12-1 and TRBV2 expansion versus controls. Multiple Löfgren's syndrome patients reportedly shared TRAV12-1 and TRBV2 CDR3 motifs.

TCRdb re-derived calls from the reads in MiXCR, one entry per CDR3 protein. This sample has around 9,600 distinct CDR3 sequences, with less than 20% found just once. The clonotype comes from a human donor with sarcoidosis (Löfgren's syndrome or another form), or a control subject (not recorded which). Sequences were obtained from CD4+ T cells from bronchoalveolar lavage. The V call is TRBV29-1, the J call TRBJ1-4; 7 bases line up with TRBD1. This CDR3 reads CSVEGNRGEKPFF. In nucleotides, the CDR3 is TGCAGCGTTGAAGGGAACAGGGGTGAAAAACCGTTTTTT.